A single sample gave rise to the 24 T cell receptor beta chains below, sequenced in a study of preoperative IRX-2 immunotherapy in early breast cancer. The treatment is: preoperative locoregional IRX-2 cytokine immunotherapy. The assay was immunoSEQ multiplex PCR, and TCRdb's table has in-frame clones only and misses some. The table lists 40,000 to 45,000 clones, roughly 80% of them singletons, with roughly 1.1% in the top ten. This specimen consisted of tumor tissue, obtained after IRX-2 immunotherapy. The receptors stem from a human donor with breast cancer.

In this sample, this clone turned up once. This chain joins TRBV5-1 and TRBJ2-2, with a weak D call TRBD2 (7 bases). Trimming took 3 bases from V and 4 from J, leaving 19 bases between them. Germline V gene sequence: CDR1 SGHRS, CDR2 YFSETQ. The CDR3 loop spans 17 amino acids. The DNA for the CDR3 is TGCGCCAGCAGCTACAGGGCGGGAGAACAGGGCACCGGGGAGCTGTTTTTT. Translated, it gives CASSYRAGEQGTGELFF.

This chain connects TRBV7-1 to TRBJ2-7, with 14 bases fitting TRBD2. TRBV7-1 counts as an open reading frame of uncertain function. CDR3 length: 17 residues. The V and J ends lost 3 bases and 4 bases, in that order; junction bases with no gene match: 8. The CDR3 protein is CASSSRGTSGSGYEQYF. The DNA of the CDR3 is TGTGCCAGCAGCTCCCGCGGGACTAGCGGGAGTGGGTACGAGCAGTACTTC.

The chain joins TRBV28 to TRBJ1-5, with a weak D call TRBD1 (6 bases). With 1 base removed from V and 2 bases from J, the gap between germline ends came to 9 bases. From germline, CDR1 is MDHEN and CDR2 SYDVKM. This CDR3 comprises 15 residues. The CDR3 loop is CASSLSAGGNQPQHF. As DNA, the CDR3 is TGTGCCAGCAGTTTATCCGCAGGGGGCAATCAGCCCCAGCATTTT. Using reference TRBV28 and TRBJ1-5 for the parts outside the CDR3, the full variable domain is DVKVTQSSRYLVKRTGEKVFLECVQDMDHENMFWYRQDPGLGLRLIYFSYDVKMKEKGDIPEGYSVSREKKERFSLILESASTNQTSMYLCASSLSAGGNQPQHFGDGTRLSIL.

This rearrangement joins TRBV28 to TRBJ1-5, with D perhaps matching TRBD1 (6 bases). The CDR3 is 14 residues long. Germline CDR1 is MDHEN and CDR2 is SYDVKM. Trimming left V 9 bases short and J 3 bases short, with 15 bases between. CDR3 loop: CASKGGGANQPQHF. In DNA form, the CDR3 reads TGTGCCAGTAAGGGGGGGGGCGCCAATCAGCCCCAGCATTTT. Drawing the rest from reference TRBV28 and TRBJ1-5, the complete variable domain is DVKVTQSSRYLVKRTGEKVFLECVQDMDHENMFWYRQDPGLGLRLIYFSYDVKMKEKGDIPEGYSVSREKKERFSLILESASTNQTSMYLCASKGGGANQPQHFGDGTRLSIL.

The chain carries TRBV2 and TRBJ1-5; D not resolved. The V end was cut by 3 bases, the J end by 6 bases, with 6 bases between. The CDR3 totals 12 residues. The germline V gene has CDR1 SNHLY and CDR2 FYNNEI. This CDR3 reads CASSEGSQPQHF. Here the CDR3 DNA reads TGTGCCAGCAGTGAGGGCAGTCAGCCCCAGCATTTT.

The genes are TRBV22-1 and TRBJ2-5. TRBV22-1 is an annotated pseudogene. This CDR3 contains 13 residues. The CDR3 here is CASSFRSQETQYF. As DNA, the CDR3 is TGTGCCAGCAGTTTCCGGTCCCAAGAGACCCAGTACTTC.

The gene calls are TRBV11-3 and TRBJ2-3; perhaps TRBD2 as D (6 bases). Trimming cost V 5 bases and J 1 base, with 10 bases left between them. Germline V gene data show CDR1 as SGHNT and CDR2 as YENEEA. This CDR3 is built from 14 residues. CDR3 in DNA: TGTGCCAGCAGCCCCGGGACTGGCACAGATACGCAGTATTTT. It yields the protein CASSPGTGTDTQYF.

This chain connects TRBV28 to TRBJ1-3, with D perhaps matching TRBD1 (6 bases). The CDR3 consists of 17 residues. Germline loops: CDR1 MDHEN, CDR2 SYDVKM. Trimming removed 10 bases at V and 0 bases at J, with 22 bases between. The CDR3 sequence: CAINGGGRADSGNTIYF. DNA of the CDR3: TGTGCCATCAATGGGGGCGGGAGGGCCGACTCTGGAAACACCATATATTTT.

Worth noting for this clone: Other DNA sequences within the sample encode an identical CDR3. This chain connects TRBV5-1 to TRBJ2-5, with D perhaps being TRBD1 or TRBD2 (5 bases each). The ends were cut back, 0 bases at V and 4 bases at J, with 10 bases in the middle. The CDR3 contains 14 residues. In germline, CDR1 is SGHRS, CDR2 YFSETQ. CDR3 loop: CASSLGGPGETQYF. CDR3 nucleotides: TGCGCCAGCAGCTTGGGGGGACCCGGAGAGACCCAGTACTTC.

This rearrangement joins TRBV6-8 to TRBJ1-2; a weak D match, TRBD1 (6 bases). V gave up 10 bases and J gave up 3 bases, with 15 bases separating them. Germline V gives CDR1 MNHGY, CDR2 SAAAGT. CDR3 size: 13 residues. DNA for the CDR3: TGTGCCACCTCACAGGGAAGGGACTATGGCTACACCTTC. Translating gives CATSQGRDYGYTF.

The chain combines TRBV11-3 with TRBJ2-1, with a possible D match to TRBD2 (6 bases). CDR1 and CDR2 (germline): SGHNT, YENEEA. The V end lost 5 bases, the J end lost 3 bases, and 14 bases lay between the germline ends. The CDR3 loop spans 15 amino acids. The CDR3 region has the DNA TGTGCCAGCAGCACCCTCGGGAGCAACTACAATGAGCAGTTCTTC. Translation gives CASSTLGSNYNEQFF.

This chain links TRBV6-8 with TRBJ1-3, with D perhaps TRBD1 (5 bases). V shed 4 bases and J shed 4 bases, with 14 bases lying between them. The CDR3 totals 15 residues. Germline assignment: CDR1 MNHGY and CDR2 SAAAGT. CDR3 bases: TGTGCCAGCAGTTCTCAACGGGACGGAGGAAACACCATATATTTT. Translation gives CASSSQRDGGNTIYF.

The chain links TRBV18 to TRBJ2-1; the D gene is possibly TRBD2 (6 bases). V lost 3 bases, J lost 7 bases, and 10 bases lay in between. Germline values: CDR1 KGHSH, CDR2 LQKENI. This CDR3 has 13 amino acids. The CDR3 region is CASSPRRGNEQFF. Written as DNA, the CDR3 is TGTGCCAGCTCACCGAGGCGGGGAAATGAGCAGTTCTTC.

The rearrangement joins TRBV19 to TRBJ2-7; D is unclear. This CDR3 spans 14 amino acids. Per germline, CDR1 LNHDA and CDR2 SQIVND (reference sequence). Trimming shortened V by 0 bases and J by 0 bases, and 6 bases separated the two germline ends. CDR3 sequence reads: CASSIDTTSYEQYF. DNA of the CDR3: TGTGCCAGTAGTATAGATACTACCTCCTACGAGCAGTACTTC.

This chain joins TRBV6-8 and TRBJ2-7; no clear D. V was cut by 5 bases and J by 2 bases, with 10 bases left in between. The germline gives CDR1 MNHGY, CDR2 SAAAGT. The CDR3 consists of 13 residues. CDR3 nucleotide sequence: TGTGCCAGCAGTCGTTCTGGCGCCTACGAGCAGTACTTC. It translates to CASSRSGAYEQYF.

The chain is built from TRBV6-4 and TRBJ2-7; the match to TRBD2 covers 7 bases. The CDR3 loop spans 11 amino acids. J was trimmed by 6 bases and V by 8 bases; bases with no gene match: 4. Germline V CDR1 and CDR2: MRHNA, SNTAGT. The CDR3 is CASGRAVEQYF. The DNA of the CDR3 is TGTGCCAGCGGGAGGGCCGTCGAGCAGTACTTC.

V is TRBV6-8 and J is TRBJ2-7; D gene ambiguous. This CDR3 region has 12 residues. Trimming removed 2 bases from V and 7 bases from J, with 9 bases in between. CDR1 MNHGY and CDR2 SAAAGT come from the germline V gene. The DNA of the CDR3 is TGTGCCAGCAGTTACACGCGACAAGAGCAGTACTTC. It encodes CASSYTRQEQYF.

V and J are TRBV18 and TRBJ2-7; 7 bases match TRBD1. Germline CDR1 reads KGHSH; CDR2 reads LQKENI. V shed 4 bases and J 3 bases; nucleotides not matched to a gene: 18. CDR3 length: 18 residues. CDR3: CASSLQPVPGTAHYEQYF. In DNA, the CDR3 is TGTGCCAGCTCACTTCAACCAGTCCCCGGGACAGCTCACTACGAGCAGTACTTC. Combining the CDR3 with reference TRBV18 and TRBJ2-7 gives the whole variable domain NAGVMQNPRHLVRRRGQEARLRCSPMKGHSHVYWYRQLPEEGLKFMVYLQKENIIDESGMPKERFSAEFPKEGPSILRIQQVVRGDSAAYFCASSLQPVPGTAHYEQYFGPGTRLTVT.

The J gene is TRBJ2-2, the V gene TRBV6-7, with D possibly being TRBD2 (6 bases). TRBV6-7 is recorded as an ORF, its role being uncertain. This CDR3 is 15 amino acids long. V was shortened by 5 bases and J by 2 bases, with 12 bases between the two germline ends. The CDR3, as DNA: TGTGCCAGCAGTGCGGGACTTTTAAACACCGGGGAGCTGTTTTTT. This sequence encodes CASSAGLLNTGELFF.

In this sample, this clone is medium-sized. V usage is TRBV6-8 and J usage is TRBJ1-5, with D possibly TRBD1 on 6 matching bases. The CDR3 totals 14 residues. CDR1 MNHGY and CDR2 SAAAGT come from the germline V gene. The V gene lost 5 bases and the J gene lost 3 bases, with 11 bases spanning the gap. Here the CDR3 DNA reads TGTGCCAGCAGTATAGGGGGGAACAATCAGCCCCAGCATTTT. Its translation is CASSIGGNNQPQHF.

This clone was detected only once. The CDR3 protein is CASGSGTGAGELFF. Here the CDR3 DNA reads TGTGCTAGTGGTTCTGGAACAGGGGCCGGGGAGCTGTTTTTT. The genes are TRBV12-5 and TRBJ2-2, with 7 nucleotides matching TRBD1. The CDR3 sequence is 14 residues long. Germline V gene sequence: CDR1 LGHNT, CDR2 FRNRAP. V shed 4 bases, J shed 6 bases, and the junction held 5 bases outside the gene matches.

This clone was counted only a few times. J is TRBJ2-5 and V is TRBV11-3, with D perhaps TRBD1 or TRBD2 (5 bases each). In germline, CDR1 is SGHNT, CDR2 YENEEA. CDR3 length equals 14 residues. V gave up 3 bases and J gave up 2 bases, with 10 bases separating them. CDR3 DNA: TGTGCCAGCAGCTTTGAGGGGCAGCAAGAGACCCAGTACTTC. This gives the protein CASSFEGQQETQYF.

J is TRBJ1-1 and V is TRBV18, with D unclear. This CDR3 is built from 14 residues. V was clipped by 4 bases and J by 1 base, with 10 bases between them. Per germline, CDR1 KGHSH and CDR2 LQKENI. The CDR3, as DNA: TGTGCCAGCTCACGAACGACCGGGAACACTGAAGCTTTCTTT. This encodes CASSRTTGNTEAFF.

This clone occurred a few times. The gene calls are TRBV11-3 and TRBJ2-7; 9 bases match TRBD1. The CDR3 has 15 amino acids. The germline gives CDR1 SGHNT, CDR2 YENEEA. Trimming took 5 bases from V and 3 from J; bases not matched to a gene: 8. In DNA, the CDR3 is TGTGCCAGCAGCCCGGGACCGGGACAGGGCTACGAGCAGTACTTC. This codes for CASSPGPGQGYEQYF. Looking up the rest from reference TRBV11-3 and TRBJ2-7 gives the full variable domain: EAGVVQSPRYKIIEKKQPVAFWCNPISGHNTLYWYLQNLGQGPELLIRYENEEAVDDSQLPKDRFSAERLKGVDSTLKIQPAELGDSAVYLCASSPGPGQGYEQYFGPGTRLTVT.